These 20 T cell receptor beta chains originate from one sample sequenced in a study of patients and donors after allogeneic stem cell transplantation. TCRdb processed the RT-PCR reads anew with MiXCR; each CDR3 protein has one entry. The table shows about a million distinct CDR3 sequences, with about 20% occurring only once. Sample: blood, either unsorted or a sorted T cell fraction (not recorded which). The source is a human donor who was either an allogeneic HSCT recipient or a stem cell or donor lymphocyte infusion donor (not recorded which). It is not recorded whose cells these are; they may come from a transplant donor.

This clonotype was counted between two and nine times. DNA for the CDR3: TGCAGTGCTAGAGAGGGGGAGGGCTTTCTAGCCAAAAACATTCAGTACTTC. Protein sequence: CSAREGEGFLAKNIQYF. V gene TRBV20-1 combines with J gene TRBJ2-4; 7 bases align to TRBD2. The CDR3 loop spans 17 amino acids. Trimming took 0 bases from V and 0 from J; bases not matched to a gene: 8. The germline CDR1 and CDR2 sequences are DFQATT and SNEGSKA (reference sequence).

The chain has TRBV4-1 and TRBJ2-3, with 12 bases aligning to TRBD2. CDR1 is MGHRA and CDR2 is YSYEKL in the germline V gene. The J segment lost 4 bases and the V segment lost 0 bases, leaving 2 bases of the junction unmatched. The CDR3 consists of 16 residues. The CDR3 DNA follows: TGCGCCAGCAGCCAAGAGACTAGCGGGAGTCCAGATACGCAGTATTTT. This encodes CASSQETSGSPDTQYF.

This clonotype was seen at least ten times. The chain combines TRBV29-1 with TRBJ2-1; TRBD1 matches at 8 bases. Trimming at V came to 4 bases and at J to 1 base, leaving 3 bases not matched to a gene. This CDR3 is 14 amino acids long. Germline CDR1 is SQVTM and CDR2 is ANQGSEA. The CDR3 DNA sequence: TGCAGCGTTGCCGGACAGGGATCCTACAATGAGCAGTTCTTC. This codes for CSVAGQGSYNEQFF.

CDR3 region: CSANRDNSYEQYF. In DNA, the CDR3 is TGCAGTGCTAACCGGGACAACTCCTACGAGCAGTACTTC. The rearrangement joins TRBV20-1 to TRBJ2-7; D perhaps matches TRBD1 (6 bases). In germline, CDR1 is DFQATT, CDR2 SNEGSKA (reference sequence). Between the trimmed V and J ends, which lost 4 bases and 0 bases, there was a span of 10 bases. The length of the CDR3 is 13 residues.

The V gene is TRBV20-1, the J gene TRBJ2-1, with D possibly being TRBD2 (5 bases). Germline V gene data show CDR1 as DFQATT and CDR2 as SNEGSKA (reference sequence). The CDR3 contains 14 residues. V was pared by 3 bases and J by 0 bases, with 9 bases between. The CDR3 loop is CSARTTDSYNEQFF. The CDR3 nucleotides read TGCAGTGCTAGGACTACTGACTCCTACAATGAGCAGTTCTTC.

The table lists this clonotype with many counts. V is TRBV29-1 and J is TRBJ2-5, with 11 positions matching TRBD1. CDR3 length: 13 amino acids. V trimming: 7 bases; J trimming: 7 bases; junction bases outside the gene matches: 8. Germline CDR1 is SQVTM and CDR2 is ANQGSEA. The DNA for the CDR3 is TGCAGCGCCGTCCGGGACAGGGGGGGGACCCAGTACTTC. Its translation: CSAVRDRGGTQYF.

The V call is TRBV7-9, the J call TRBJ2-3; the D gene is possibly TRBD1 (6 bases). Trimming shortened V by 2 bases and J by 5 bases, and 14 bases separated the two germline ends. Germline V gene data show CDR1 as SEHNR and CDR2 as FQNEAQ (reference sequence). The length of the CDR3 is 15 residues. CDR3 residues: CASSLIQGGEDTQYF. CDR3 in DNA: TGTGCCAGCAGCTTAATACAGGGTGGAGAAGATACGCAGTATTTT.

This clonotype occurred many times. This chain links TRBV10-3 with TRBJ2-2; the match to TRBD1 covers 9 bases. This CDR3 has 13 amino acids. J was trimmed by 4 bases and V by 11 bases; bases with no gene match: 5. CDR1 is ENHRY, CDR2 SYGVKD, per germline. The CDR3 DNA is TGTGCCTCGTGGACAGGGGCCACCGGGGAGCTGTTTTTT. It yields the protein CASWTGATGELFF.

The chain employs TRBV20-1 and TRBJ2-3; D gene uncertain. Trimming removed 2 bases from V and 0 bases from J, with 9 bases in between. From germline, CDR1 is DFQATT and CDR2 SNEGSKA (reference sequence). This CDR3 contains 14 residues. DNA of the CDR3: TGCAGTGCTAGATACACTTCTAGCACAGATACGCAGTATTTT. It translates to CSARYTSSTDTQYF.

The table lists this clonotype with a few counts. The V gene is TRBV27, the J gene TRBJ1-2; 11 nucleotides match TRBD1. Germline V lookup: CDR1 MNHEY, CDR2 SMNVEV (reference sequence). V lost 3 bases, J lost 2 bases, and 11 bases stayed unmatched. The CDR3 has 18 residues. CDR3 nucleotides: TGTGCCAGCAGTTTGGCCCTGAGGACAGGGGGCGTCAACTATGGCTACACCTTC. Translated: CASSLALRTGGVNYGYTF.

The rearrangement joins TRBV30 to TRBJ2-2; tentatively, D is TRBD2 (6 bases). Trimming shortened V by 0 bases and J by 8 bases, and 16 bases separated the two germline ends. The length of the CDR3 is 15 residues. Germline V gives CDR1 GTSNPN, CDR2 SVGIG (reference sequence). DNA for the CDR3: TGTGCCTGGAGTGTACGGCGGGGAGGTAGAGGGGAGCTGTTTTTT. It yields the protein CAWSVRRGGRGELFF.

This chain joins TRBV20-1 and TRBJ1-3; no reliable D call. The CDR3 length is 12 residues. Germline loops: CDR1 DFQATT, CDR2 SNEGSKA (reference sequence). Trimming cost V 6 bases and J 8 bases, with 14 bases left between them. DNA for the CDR3: TGCAGTGCCCAGCGGGGTCCTGACACCATATATTTT. It codes for CSAQRGPDTIYF.

The rearrangement joins TRBV20-1 to TRBJ2-2; TRBD2 matches 10 bases. Germline V gene data show CDR1 as DFQATT and CDR2 as SNEGSKA (reference sequence). The V and J ends lost 5 bases and 0 bases, in that order; junction bases with no gene match: 6. The CDR3 totals 16 residues. CDR3 residues: CSAGTSVKSNTGELFF. DNA for the CDR3: TGCAGTGCTGGGACTAGCGTCAAATCGAACACCGGGGAGCTGTTTTTT.

The V gene is TRBV7-6, the J gene TRBJ1-3, with 9 bases that match TRBD1. V shed 4 bases, J shed 2 bases, and the junction held 6 bases outside the gene matches. CDR3 length: 16 residues. Germline CDR1 is SGHVS and CDR2 is FNYEAQ. CDR3 bases: TGTGCCAGCAGCTCGGGACAGGGATCGGCTGGAAACACCATATATTTT. Amino acids: CASSSGQGSAGNTIYF.

The genes are TRBV2 and TRBJ1-4; 12 bases fit TRBD1. This CDR3 region has 14 residues. Unmatched junction bases numbered 1, after V lost 6 bases and J lost 5 bases. Germline values: CDR1 SNHLY, CDR2 FYNNEI. DNA of the CDR3: TGTGCCAGCAGGGGACAGGGGGCGAATGAAAAACTGTTTTTT. This translates into CASRGQGANEKLFF.

The genes are TRBV9 and TRBJ2-7; TRBD2 aligns across 7 bases. Losses at the gene ends were 4 bases for V and 4 bases for J; bases not matched to a gene: 17. The CDR3 covers 17 residues. CDR1 is SGDLS and CDR2 is YYNGEE in the germline V gene. CDR3 residues: CASSPRSGQGGSYEQYF. As DNA, the CDR3 is TGTGCCAGCAGCCCTCGTTCAGGTCAGGGAGGGTCTTACGAGCAGTACTTC.

The V call is TRBV4-1, the J call TRBJ2-7; the D is unclear. The CDR3 extends over 14 amino acids. V gave up 4 bases and J gave up 2 bases, with 12 bases separating them. Germline loops: CDR1 MGHRA, CDR2 YSYEKL. Here the CDR3 DNA reads TGCGCCAGCAGCCCAATCAACGCCGCCTACGAGCAGTACTTC. This codes for CASSPINAAYEQYF.

The chain employs TRBV5-6 and TRBJ1-1; 8 bases line up with TRBD1. The trim removed 4 bases at V and 11 bases at J, leaving 4 bases unmatched. CDR1 is SGHDT, CDR2 YYEEEE, per germline. This CDR3 contains 11 residues. The CDR3 nucleotides read TGTGCCAGCAGCACGGGACAGGCTGCTTTCTTT. Amino acids: CASSTGQAAFF. Supplemented by reference TRBV5-6 and TRBJ1-1, the full variable domain reads DAGVTQSPTHLIKTRGQQVTLRCSPKSGHDTVSWYQQALGQGPQFIFQYYEEEERQRGNFPDRFSGHQFPNYSSELNVNALLLGDSALYLCASSTGQAAFFGQGTRLTVV.

In its sample, this clonotype was seen many times. The rearrangement uses TRBV4-3 and TRBJ1-4, with D possibly TRBD1 on 5 matching bases. The V and J ends lost 0 bases and 6 bases respectively, with 11 bases between them. CDR1 is LGHNA and CDR2 is YSLEER in the germline V gene. The CDR3 is made up of 15 amino acids. This CDR3 is CASSQEGREHEKLFF. For the CDR3, the DNA is TGCGCCAGCAGCCAAGAGGGCAGGGAACATGAAAAACTGTTTTTT.

The rearrangement links TRBV24-1 to TRBJ2-5; 8 positions agree with TRBD2. Germline V gives CDR1 KGHDR, CDR2 SFDVKD. The CDR3 spans 14 residues. The trim removed 4 bases at V and 5 bases at J, leaving 5 bases unmatched. For the CDR3, the DNA is TGTGCCACCAGTGAGGGTAGCGGGAAGGAGACCCAGTACTTC. Protein product: CATSEGSGKETQYF.